This TCR beta chain was retrieved from a study of T cells in women clearing cervical HPV infection. The CDR3 consists of 14 residues. V lost 3 bases to trimming and J lost 7 bases; unmatched junction nucleotides: 3. The germline V gene encodes CDR1 SGHVS and CDR2 FNYEAQ. The assay was immunoSEQ multiplex PCR, and TCRdb's table has in-frame clones only and misses some. The specimen's table records roughly 31,000 clones. A remark on this clone: The read finishes 3 residues shy of the CDR3 end, and the germline J gene is used to complete it.

V and J are TRBV7-6 and TRBJ2-1; TRBD1 agrees at 10 bases. The sequence derives from a woman aged 18 to 75 with a cervical HPV16 infection that either progressed to CIN3+ or cleared (not recorded which). Sequencing was carried out using blood buffy coat. The sequenced part of the CDR3 DNA is TGTGCCAGCAGCTTTCGGACAGGGGGGAATGAG. This encodes CASSFRTGGNE. The CDR3 reads in full as CASSFRTGGNEQFF.